A single sample gave rise to the 19 T cell receptor beta chains below, sequenced in a study of PD-L1 blockade in urothelial cancer. Profiling relied on immunoSEQ multiplex PCR, and the TCRdb table lists in-frame clones only, not all of them. The profile covers roughly 91,000 clones, with approximately 81% appearing a single time and around an eighth taken by the ten largest. Time point noted: pretreatment peripheral blood. The specimen comprised PBMCs, sampled around atezolizumab (anti-PD-L1) treatment. Receptors were obtained from a man in his 60s with urothelial cancer.

This clone occurred a few times. This chain uses TRBV15 with TRBJ1-6; TRBD1 agrees at 10 bases. This CDR3 is built from 16 residues. Germline CDR1 LNHNV, CDR2 YYDKDF (reference sequence). V was pared by 3 bases and J by 7 bases, with 6 bases of the junction left unmatched. The CDR3 nucleotides read TGTGCCACCAGCAGGAAACGGGACAGGGGAAATTCACCCCTCCACTTT. Translated: CATSRKRDRGNSPLHF.

The J gene is TRBJ2-7, the V gene TRBV11-1, with a possible D match to TRBD2 (5 bases). This CDR3 region has 14 residues. V lost 5 bases and J lost 0, with 11 bases in between. Per the germline V gene, CDR1 is SGHAT and CDR2 is FQDESV (reference sequence). The CDR3 coding sequence is TGTGCCAGCAGCCCTTCAGAGGGCTCCTACGAGCAGTACTTC. Amino acids: CASSPSEGSYEQYF.

This chain's CDR3 is CASSYGTGTSSGANVLTF. The CDR3 region has the DNA TGCGCCAGCAGCTATGGGACAGGGACTTCCTCTGGGGCCAACGTCCTGACTTTC. V and J are TRBV5-1 and TRBJ2-6; 9 nucleotides agree with TRBD1. Germline CDR1 is SGHRS and CDR2 is YFSETQ. The CDR3 length is 18 residues. V gave up 3 bases and J gave up 0 bases; unmatched junction bases: 7.

The chain employs TRBV6-1 and TRBJ1-2, with a weak D call TRBD1 (5 bases). The germline gives CDR1 MNHNS, CDR2 SASEGT. The length of the CDR3 is 14 residues. V was clipped by 8 bases and J by 4 bases, with 17 bases between them. The CDR3 sequence is CASQQTDSLYGYTF. The CDR3 DNA follows: TGTGCCAGCCAGCAGACAGACAGTCTCTATGGCTACACCTTC.

This clone showed up just once. The V call is TRBV19, the J call TRBJ1-5; D is uncertain. The CDR3 loop spans 12 amino acids. Germline CDR1 and CDR2: LNHDA and SQIVND (reference sequence). The V end was cut by 5 bases, the J end by 6 bases, with 8 bases between. CDR3 protein: CASSSGLQPQHF. DNA for the CDR3: TGTGCCAGTAGTTCGGGTCTTCAGCCCCAGCATTTT.

This chain uses TRBV10-3 with TRBJ2-1, with 10 bases aligning to TRBD2. V lost 3 bases, J lost 5 bases, and 4 bases stayed unmatched. The CDR3 is 15 amino acids. The germline gives CDR1 ENHRY, CDR2 SYGVKD. The CDR3, as DNA: TGTGCCATCAGTGATCTAGCGGGGGAGCACAATGAGCAGTTCTTC. This translates into CAISDLAGEHNEQFF.

This clone has just a few counts. This sequence joins TRBV19 and TRBJ1-2, with 9 bases fitting TRBD1. The CDR3 is made up of 13 amino acids. V shed 7 bases, J shed 4 bases, and the junction held 4 bases outside the gene matches. CDR1 LNHDA and CDR2 SQIVND come from the germline V gene (reference sequence). CDR3 region: CASKKGQGYGYTF. In nucleotides, the CDR3 is TGTGCCAGTAAAAAGGGACAGGGCTATGGCTACACCTTC. The entire variable domain, with the rest obtained from reference TRBV19 and TRBJ1-2, is as follows: DGGITQSPKYLFRKEGQNVTLSCEQNLNHDAMYWYRQDPGQGLRLIYYSQIVNDFQKGDIAEGYSVSREKKESFPLTVTSAQKNPTAFYLCASKKGQGYGYTFGSGTRLTVV.

The chain recombines TRBV9 with TRBJ1-1, with D hard to call. Germline V CDR1 and CDR2: SGDLS, YYNGEE. V was shortened by 3 bases and J by 2 bases, with 11 bases between the two germline ends. CDR3 length equals 14 residues. CDR3 sequence (DNA): TGTGCCAGCAGCGCCTCGACTGACAACACTGAAGCTTTCTTT. Protein sequence: CASSASTDNTEAFF.

The chain has TRBV9 and TRBJ2-1; D gene unclear. The ends were cut back, 4 bases at V and 0 bases at J, with 8 bases in the middle. CDR1 is SGDLS, CDR2 YYNGEE, per germline. The CDR3 totals 14 residues. The CDR3 protein is CASSPRSSYNEQFF. In DNA, the CDR3 is TGTGCCAGCAGCCCTCGGAGCTCCTACAATGAGCAGTTCTTC.

This clone has just a few counts. The chain carries TRBV7-9 and TRBJ1-3, with 7 nucleotides matching TRBD1. CDR1 and CDR2 from the germline V gene are SEHNR and FQNEAQ (reference sequence). With V trimmed by 5 bases and J by 0 bases, 7 bases remained unmatched. This CDR3 comprises 16 residues. The CDR3 coding sequence is TGTGCCAGCAGCGATGGACAGGCCCACTCTGGAAACACCATATATTTT. Encoded protein: CASSDGQAHSGNTIYF.

The J gene is TRBJ2-3, the V gene TRBV7-9, with TRBD2 as a possible D gene (5 bases). Germline V gives CDR1 SEHNR, CDR2 FQNEAQ (reference sequence). V shed 5 bases and J shed 3 bases, with 9 bases lying between them. The CDR3 contains 13 residues. The CDR3: CASSQWETDTQYF. In DNA, the CDR3 is TGTGCCAGCAGCCAGTGGGAGACAGATACGCAGTATTTT.

This sequence joins TRBV19 and TRBJ1-5; 7 nucleotides line up with TRBD1. Per germline, CDR1 LNHDA and CDR2 SQIVND (reference sequence). J lost 1 base, V lost 3 bases, and 9 bases had no gene match. The CDR3 loop spans 17 amino acids. CDR3: CASSISTGSGSNQPQHF. CDR3 coding DNA: TGTGCCAGTAGTATTTCGACAGGGAGTGGAAGCAATCAGCCCCAGCATTTT.

The sample holds one count of this clone. The rearrangement links TRBV5-1 to TRBJ2-1; 8 bases agree with TRBD2. Germline trimming cut 1 base from V and 6 bases from J; bases unmatched to any gene: 3. This CDR3 region has 14 residues. Germline V lookup: CDR1 SGHRS, CDR2 YFSETQ. CDR3: CASSLREGPNEQFF. The CDR3 region has the DNA TGCGCCAGCAGCTTGCGGGAGGGCCCCAATGAGCAGTTCTTC.

This chain's CDR3 is CSVRDNLNQPQHF. Written as DNA, the CDR3 is TGCAGCGTGAGGGACAACCTTAATCAGCCCCAGCATTTT. The V gene is TRBV29-1, the J gene TRBJ1-5; TRBD1 is a possible D gene (6 bases). Germline V gene lookup returns CDR1 SQVTM and CDR2 ANQGSEA. The CDR3 covers 13 residues. Trimming cost V 6 bases and J 4 bases, with 13 bases left between them.

The chain recombines TRBV11-2 with TRBJ2-4; tentatively, D is TRBD1 (6 bases). This CDR3 spans 17 amino acids. V shed 5 bases and J shed 5 bases, with 22 bases lying between them. Germline-derived CDR1 and CDR2 are SGHAT and FQNNGV. The CDR3 reads CASSRIPQGMLENIQYF. The DNA of the CDR3 is TGTGCCAGCAGCCGCATACCTCAGGGGATGCTCGAAAACATTCAGTACTTC.

The chain uses TRBV28 and TRBJ2-7; 9 bases are shared with TRBD1. V shed 3 bases and J 0 bases; nucleotides not matched to a gene: 18. CDR3 length: 20 residues. Germline V lookup: CDR1 MDHEN, CDR2 SYDVKM. CDR3 loop: CASSFPYSETRDRDSYEQYF. As DNA, the CDR3 is TGTGCCAGCAGTTTCCCCTACTCGGAAACCCGGGACAGGGACTCCTACGAGCAGTACTTC.

The chain has TRBV5-1 and TRBJ2-7, with D possibly TRBD2 on 6 matching bases. Germline V gene sequence: CDR1 SGHRS, CDR2 YFSETQ. The CDR3 runs to 16 residues. V lost 1 base to trimming and J lost 6 bases, with 20 bases between them. The CDR3 loop reads CASSLTSLAPVGEQYF. CDR3 in DNA: TGCGCCAGCAGCTTGACCAGTCTAGCGCCAGTTGGCGAGCAGTACTTC.

The CDR3 DNA sequence: TGTGCCAGCAGTTACTCCCGTCAGTTTAGCAATCAGCCCCAGCATTTT. It translates to CASSYSRQFSNQPQHF. The chain employs TRBV6-5 and TRBJ1-5; D uncertain. The CDR3 extends over 16 amino acids. Trimming stripped 0 bases from V and 0 bases from J, with 9 bases between. Germline V CDR1 and CDR2: MNHEY, SVGAGI.

The CDR3 sequence is CASSTLGSRYGYTF. DNA of the CDR3: TGTGCCAGCAGTACGCTCGGGAGTCGCTATGGCTACACCTTC. J is TRBJ1-2 and V is TRBV28; D call uncertain. The V gene's germline CDR1 is MDHEN and CDR2 SYDVKM. Trimming cost V 5 bases and J 4 bases, with 14 bases left between them. There are 14 residues in the CDR3.